This entry concerns a single T cell receptor (beta chain). Stated time point: cycle 4 day 1 (C4D1), after less than 7 weeks of nivolumab. Every patient was affected by relapse after autologous stem cell transplantation, while exposure to brentuximab vedotin was not uniform. Best responses included complete response and partial response; otherwise, the best response was progressive disease. The data stem from a study of PD-1 blockade in classical Hodgkin lymphoma. Looked up from germline, CDR1 is SNHLY and CDR2 is FYNNEI. This CDR3 has 15 residues. Trimming took off 7 bases at V and 3 bases at J, with 16 bases between the two ends. Profiled with immunoSEQ multiplex PCR; TCRdb holds only in-frame clones, not every one. The table has nearly 50,000 clones, about 75% seen once; the top ten hold approximately 12%.

This TCR was sampled from a human donor with classical Hodgkin lymphoma. V usage is TRBV2 and J usage is TRBJ1-5, with D unclear. The specimen was peripheral blood mononuclear cells (PBMCs), collected before the fourth cycle of nivolumab. CDR3 sequence (DNA): TGTGCCAGCAAGGGTTTAAGCGTTGACAATCAGCCCCAGCATTTT. This encodes CASKGLSVDNQPQHF.